This T cell receptor (beta chain) was sequenced during a study of OX40 agonist ivuxolimab in advanced cancers. Study-level information: Patients were treated with intravenous ivuxolimab, dosed at 0.01 to 10 mg/kg and infused every 2 weeks.

The method was immunoSEQ multiplex PCR; TCRdb's version includes in-frame clones alone and lacks a portion of them. Counted here are tens of thousands of clones, over 75% occurring once; the ten biggest clones make up approximately 5.1%. As regards this clone: The antigen remains undetermined.

The investigators sampled blood at baseline, at cycle 4 day 1, and at cycle 7 day 1. Findings and limits, study-wide: Partly responding patients at 0.1-3.0 mg/kg showed some of the smallest clonal expansion. By week 6 at 0.1 to 3.0 mg/kg, blood CD4+ and CD8+ T cells had expanded clonally.

The receptor's source is an adult with an advanced solid tumor such as melanoma, head and neck, liver or kidney cancer. The input for sequencing was CD4+ or CD8+ T cells sorted from blood, taken in a trial of the OX40 agonist ivuxolimab.

The CDR3 DNA follows: TGCGCCAGCAGCCAAGGATCAGCAACAGATACGCAGTATTTT. Translation: CASSQGSATDTQYF. The chain joins TRBV4-3 to TRBJ2-3; the D is unclear. V lost 1 base and J 3 bases, leaving 8 bases between the germline ends. The CDR3 sequence is 14 residues long. The germline V gene encodes CDR1 LGHNA and CDR2 YSLEER.